This TCR beta chain was observed in a study of T cell responses to AZD1222 COVID-19 vaccine (dated by TCRdb to about 2021). About the study as a whole: Because spike-specific TCR depth and breadth did not differ between the two schedules, AZD1222 recipients who got a second dose at roughly 4 weeks were pooled with those who got a second dose at roughly 12 weeks. A total of about 230 trial participants underwent TCR sequencing, of whom nearly 210 received two doses of AZD1222 and about 25 received two doses of the MenACWY control vaccine. Trial participants were enrolled by age into subgroups of 18-55, 56-69 and 70-plus years, and around 150, 29 and 61 TCR-sequenced participants, respectively, were included in these subgroups. What the study reported, not specific to this receptor: In the small 56-69-year group, the increase in depth fell short of significance, most likely because of low power. The vaccine-associated CD4 TCRs covered the entire spike protein, and the dominant responses fell in regions 160-218 and 743-854. Because no day 14 peak-response samples were available, repertoires were characterized only after the peak T cell response. Reportedly, almost half of the unique spike-specific TCRs recognized epitopes lying outside the regions that are mutated in the B.1.351 and B.1.1.7 variants. A significant rise in spike-specific TCR breadth and depth was observed after two AZD1222 doses relative to day 0 and relative to MenACWY recipients. Conclusions about previously exposed vaccinees are limited because only a handful of AZD1222 recipients were SARS-CoV-2 seropositive at baseline. Participants were mostly white British, with more females than males. The authors suggested clonal diversity may have been underestimated.

In the paper's terms, the time point label means: baseline before first vaccination. Vaccinee samples came from UK trials COV001 and COV002, including a single-blind randomized controlled phase 2/3 trial of AZD1222 (ChAdOx1 nCoV-19) in healthy adults. Trial participant PBMC samples were collected at day 0 and day 28 after the second dose for TCRbeta chain sequencing. The CDR3 regions of human TCRbeta chains were analyzed by immunosequencing. Concerning the study's data processing: Repertoire TCRs were checked for matches against a reference library of SARS-CoV-2-specific TCRs that had been generated using the MIRA antigen-specificity platform. Breadth meant the fraction of unique TCRs that were SARS-CoV-2-associated, whereas depth meant the fraction of total T cells that were SARS-CoV-2-associated. Using the MIRA data, every spike-specific TCR was mapped to the spike region that the TCR reacted to and assigned to either a CD4 or a CD8 class. Log10-transformed breadth and depth values were compared by one-way ANOVA with Sidak's multiple comparisons tests. TCRdb limited this immuneACCESS table to in-frame rearrangements with V and J called. A share of clones is missing; checked studies link under half to unresolved V genes, and the rest is unexplained. D and trimming come from the DNA, and the V and J calls and clone size come from that table. This sample has 150,000 to 200,000 clones in its table, and almost 95% of those were observed once. The ten largest clones take up 1% to 1.5% of the sample.

Worth noting for this clone: The antigen it recognizes is unknown. There are no base qualities to consult, and no much larger clone falls within one base.

Reading from cysteine to phenylalanine, the CDR3 counts 14 amino acids. This entry keeps only the CDR3 DNA: 42 bases, framed from base 1. V and J are trimmed by 3 bases and 7 bases, and the gene matches miss 8 bases of the junction. Looking up the germline V gene yields CDR1 SGHAT and CDR2 FQNNGV. The sample was peripheral blood, taken on day 0 of AZD1222 vaccination. This clonotype was sampled from an adult in good health. Here the chain combines TRBV11-2 and TRBJ1-2; TRBD1 aligns with 7 central bases. The CDR3 reads as follows: CASSLAQGGGGYTF. The nucleotides are TGTGCCAGCAGCTTGGCCCAAGGGGGCGGTGGCTACACCTTC.